The 9 T cell receptor beta chains given below trace back to one sample, sequenced in a study of cytomegalovirus exposure and HLA in healthy donors. 13 Jbeta primers and 60 Vbeta primers were used for the PCR. The repertoire was sequenced with immunoSEQ multiplex PCR; TCRdb's copy has only in-frame clones and lacks some. The data show around 110,000 clones, around 75% seen once. The sample consisted of PBMCs. Source of these receptors: a male donor in good health and CMV-seropositive.

For the CDR3, the DNA is TGTGCCAGTAGTTACAGGGATAACTATGGCTACACCTTC. Translating it yields CASSYRDNYGYTF. V usage is TRBV19 and J usage is TRBJ1-2; TRBD1 is a possible D gene (6 bases). The V end lost 5 bases, the J end lost 1 base, and 8 bases lay between the germline ends. Germline lookup yields CDR1 LNHDA and CDR2 SQIVND (reference sequence). The CDR3 consists of 13 residues.

The rearrangement uses TRBV9 and TRBJ2-5; possible D gene TRBD2, 7 bases. V was clipped by 0 bases and J by 4 bases, with 19 bases between them. Germline values: CDR1 SGDLS, CDR2 YYNGEE. The CDR3 is 17 amino acids. The CDR3 here is CASSVVGVGGGGETQYF. CDR3 nucleotide sequence: TGTGCCAGCAGCGTAGTAGGCGTTGGAGGGGGGGGAGAGACCCAGTACTTC. Variable domain in full (rest from reference TRBV9 and TRBJ2-5): DSGVTQTPKHLITATGQRVTLRCSPRSGDLSVYWYQQSLDQGLQFLIQYYNGEERAKGNILERFSAQQFPDLHSELNLSSLELGDSALYFCASSVVGVGGGGETQYFGPGTRLLVL.

V and J are TRBV19 and TRBJ1-5, with TRBD1 matching 9 bases. V lost 3 bases to trimming and J lost 4 bases; unmatched junction nucleotides: 4. The CDR3 runs to 15 residues. Germline V lookup: CDR1 LNHDA, CDR2 SQIVND (reference sequence). The CDR3 here is CASSIYRGRNQPQHF. The DNA of the CDR3 is TGTGCCAGTAGTATTTACAGGGGGCGTAATCAGCCCCAGCATTTT.

V gene TRBV5-6 combines with J gene TRBJ1-2; D is uncertain. Trimming took 3 bases from V and 9 from J, leaving 12 bases between them. Germline CDR1 SGHDT, CDR2 YYEEEE. The CDR3 has 12 residues. The CDR3 DNA sequence: TGTGCCAGCAGCTACCAGACATCCCGCTACACCTTC. Protein: CASSYQTSRYTF. Combining the CDR3 with reference TRBV5-6 and TRBJ1-2 gives the whole variable domain DAGVTQSPTHLIKTRGQQVTLRCSPKSGHDTVSWYQQALGQGPQFIFQYYEEEERQRGNFPDRFSGHQFPNYSSELNVNALLLGDSALYLCASSYQTSRYTFGSGTRLTVV.

This rearrangement joins TRBV4-2 to TRBJ2-2, with D perhaps matching TRBD2 (5 bases). The CDR3 runs to 13 residues. The ends were cut back, 4 bases at V and 7 bases at J, with 10 bases in the middle. Germline V CDR1 and CDR2: LGHNA, YNFKEQ. This chain's CDR3 is CASSLRGSGELFF. Written as DNA, the CDR3 is TGTGCCAGCAGCCTGCGTGGGAGCGGGGAGCTGTTTTTT.

The gene calls are TRBV28 and TRBJ1-3; 7 bases are shared with TRBD1. V trimming: 2 bases; J trimming: 0 bases; junction bases outside the gene matches: 4. The germline V gene encodes CDR1 MDHEN and CDR2 SYDVKM. The CDR3 runs 16 residues. The CDR3 DNA reads as TGTGCCAGCAGTTTACCCTCAGGGGGCTCTGGAAACACCATATATTTT. This translates into CASSLPSGGSGNTIYF.

The chain combines TRBV4-3 with TRBJ2-7; 12 bases fit TRBD1. The CDR3 totals 15 residues. Germline V gene lookup returns CDR1 LGHNA and CDR2 YSLEER. Trimming took 3 bases from V and 6 from J; bases not matched to a gene: 6. The CDR3 coding sequence is TGCGCCAGCAGCCATACACCGGGACAGGGGGCCGAGCAGTACTTC. This sequence encodes CASSHTPGQGAEQYF.

This chain uses TRBV6-5 with TRBJ2-3; 10 bases align to TRBD2. The CDR3 length is 16 residues. Germline V lookup: CDR1 MNHEY, CDR2 SVGAGI. The V segment lost 4 bases and the J segment 1 base; nucleotides outside the gene matches: 5. CDR3 region: CASSSPSGGGTDTQYF. In nucleotides, the CDR3 is TGTGCCAGCAGTTCCCCTAGCGGGGGAGGCACAGATACGCAGTATTTT.

The CDR3 spells CASSLRGGAEPDTQYF. CDR3 nucleotides: TGTGCCAGCAGCCTAAGGGGAGGGGCAGAGCCAGATACGCAGTATTTT. The chain combines TRBV7-6 with TRBJ2-3; 7 nucleotides match TRBD2. The germline V gene encodes CDR1 SGHVS and CDR2 FNYEAQ. The J segment lost 4 bases and the V segment lost 5 bases, leaving 12 bases of the junction unmatched. CDR3 length: 16 amino acids.